Sequencing of this T cell receptor beta chain was carried out in a study of radiotherapy plus CTLA-4 blockade in lung cancer (dated by TCRdb to 2016 to 2019). Some background on the complete study: Objective responses were observed in 18% of enrolled patients, and disease control was achieved in around 28%. Study-level results and caveats: After treatment with radiotherapy and ipilimumab, TCR clones that originated in tumors expanded in peripheral blood. Increased serum interferon-beta after radiation, together with early dynamic changes in blood T cell clones, were reported to be the strongest predictors of response.

The table lists this clone with a count of one. This receptor's antigen is unknown. No base quality values were provided; no much bigger clone lies one nucleotide off. Looking up the germline V gene (reference sequence) yields CDR1 SGHNT and CDR2 YYREEE. Deletion took 0 bases off V and 4 bases off J, with a span of 13 bases between the germline ends. From the cysteine up to the phenylalanine, the CDR3 has a length of 15 residues. Just CDR3 DNA is preserved here, 45 bases in frame from base 1. In this study, focal radiation therapy paired with CTLA-4 blockade (ipilimumab) was tested in patients who had chemo-refractory metastatic non-small-cell lung cancer. The library was prepared using the immunoSEQ multiplex PCR assay. In TCRdb, the immuneACCESS table is reduced to in-frame sequences with V and J assigned. These tables do not hold every clone; where another copy was compared, an unresolved V gene accounts for under half, and the others remain unexplained. The sample data list about 90,000 clones, and about 80% of these were observed just once. About 14% of the sample goes to the ten largest clones.

The sequencing here drew on peripheral blood, taken from a patient treated with radiotherapy plus ipilimumab. The V and J segments used are TRBV5-4 and TRBJ1-1; TRBD1 is perhaps the D gene, given 5 matching bases. The TCR sequence derives from a human donor with non-small cell lung cancer that progressed on radiotherapy plus ipilimumab. The CDR3 sequence is CASSLGQGLLTEAFF. The DNA is TGTGCCAGCAGCTTGGGGCAGGGTTTGCTCACTGAAGCTTTCTTT.